The 2 T cell receptor beta chains given below trace back to one sample, sequenced in a study of blood T cell repertoires in COVID-19. Data came from immunoSEQ multiplex PCR; TCRdb stores just in-frame clones and leaves some out. The sample includes 130,000 or so clones, around 81% of them seen just once. The sample was peripheral blood. These receptors originate from a human donor in a cohort sampled during active COVID-19.

This chain links TRBV5-8 with TRBJ2-1, with 14 bases matching TRBD2. J lost 6 bases, V lost 3 bases, and 2 bases had no gene match. The CDR3 has 15 amino acids. The germline CDR1 and CDR2 sequences are SGHTS and YDEGEE. The DNA for the CDR3 is TGTGCCAGCAGCTCCGGGACTAGCGGGGGCAATGAGCAGTTCTTC. It is translated as CASSSGTSGGNEQFF.

The CDR3, as DNA: TGCAGCGTCGCTTCACAGGGGACCGGCGGCTACACCTTC. This translates into CSVASQGTGGYTF. V usage is TRBV29-1 and J usage is TRBJ1-2; the match to TRBD1 covers 7 bases. This CDR3 region has 13 residues. Germline assignment: CDR1 SQVTM and CDR2 ANQGSEA. Trimming took 6 bases from V and 8 from J; bases not matched to a gene: 12.